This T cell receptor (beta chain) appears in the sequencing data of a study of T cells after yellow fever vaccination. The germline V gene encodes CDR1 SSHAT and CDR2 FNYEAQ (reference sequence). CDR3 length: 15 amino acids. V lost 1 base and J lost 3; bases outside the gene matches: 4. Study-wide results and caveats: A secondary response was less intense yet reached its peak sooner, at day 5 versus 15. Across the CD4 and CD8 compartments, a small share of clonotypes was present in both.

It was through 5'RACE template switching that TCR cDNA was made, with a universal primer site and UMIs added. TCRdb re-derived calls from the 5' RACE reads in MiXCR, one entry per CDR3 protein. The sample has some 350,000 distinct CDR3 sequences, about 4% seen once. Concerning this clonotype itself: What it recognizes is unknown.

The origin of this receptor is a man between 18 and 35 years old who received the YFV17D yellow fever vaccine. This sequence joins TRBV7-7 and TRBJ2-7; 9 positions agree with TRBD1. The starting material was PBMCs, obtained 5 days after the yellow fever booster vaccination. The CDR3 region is CASSLGTGDYYEQYF. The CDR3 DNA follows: TGTGCCAGCAGCTTAGGGACAGGGGATTACTACGAGCAGTACTTC.